These 20 T cell receptor beta chains were sequenced from one sample in a study of blood T cell repertoires in COVID-19. TCRdb's table, derived via immunoSEQ multiplex PCR, lists solely in-frame clones and lacks some. The sample shows under 450,000 clones, 88% of them seen only once. The specimen was peripheral blood. The receptors originated from a woman aged 50 to 60 with COVID-19, enrolled during active disease.

This chain joins TRBV4-1 and TRBJ2-1, with D maybe TRBD2 (5 bases). V lost 0 bases and J 8 bases, leaving 8 bases between the germline ends. CDR1 is MGHRA, CDR2 YSYEKL, per germline. The CDR3 is 13 residues long. The CDR3 loop reads CASSQESGDEQFF. CDR3 sequence (DNA): TGCGCCAGCAGCCAAGAATCCGGGGATGAGCAGTTCTTC.

The rearrangement uses TRBV15 and TRBJ1-5; the D is unclear. The CDR3 is 15 residues long. Germline V gives CDR1 LNHNV, CDR2 YYDKDF (reference sequence). The V and J ends lost 5 bases and 1 base respectively, with 12 bases between them. The CDR3 here is CATSETGSSNQPQHF. The CDR3 nucleotides are TGTGCCACCAGCGAGACCGGGTCGAGCAATCAGCCCCAGCATTTT.

This chain links TRBV30 with TRBJ1-1; 9 bases line up with TRBD1. CDR3 length: 16 amino acids. The V gene end was trimmed by 0 bases and the J gene end by 4 bases; junction bases not matched to a gene: 9. Germline loops: CDR1 GTSNPN, CDR2 SVGIG (reference sequence). This CDR3 reads CAWSVPDPTGGTEAFF. The CDR3 nucleotides read TGTGCCTGGAGTGTACCGGACCCGACAGGGGGCACTGAAGCTTTCTTT.

The chain links TRBV12-5 to TRBJ2-1; 9 bases map to TRBD2. CDR3 length: 14 residues. Germline assignment: CDR1 LGHNT and CDR2 FRNRAP. V shed 2 bases, J shed 8 bases, and the junction held 4 bases outside the gene matches. The CDR3 DNA sequence: TGTGCTAGTGGTTTGCAGCGGGGGGCCCATGAGCAGTTCTTC. It specifies CASGLQRGAHEQFF.

This chain connects TRBV11-3 to TRBJ1-3; D gene unclear. Germline CDR1 SGHNT, CDR2 YENEEA. The CDR3 sequence is 13 residues long. Deletions cut 1 base from V and 1 base from J, with 2 bases between. The CDR3 DNA is TGTGCCAGCAGCTTAGCTTCTGGAAACACCATATATTTT. Translation gives CASSLASGNTIYF.

This chain joins TRBV9 and TRBJ2-2, with 9 nucleotides matching TRBD2. With 0 bases clipped from V and 0 bases from J, the junction kept 3 bases outside the gene matches. CDR1 is SGDLS, CDR2 YYNGEE, per germline. The length of the CDR3 is 17 residues. The CDR3 DNA follows: TGTGCCAGCAGCGTAGCTAGCGGGGTACCGAACACCGGGGAGCTGTTTTTT. Translated: CASSVASGVPNTGELFF.

The chain links TRBV6-5 to TRBJ2-3; possibly TRBD1 for D (6 bases). Between the trimmed V and J ends, which lost 6 bases and 3 bases, there was a span of 16 bases. CDR1 and CDR2 (germline): MNHEY, SVGAGI. This CDR3 is 15 amino acids long. The CDR3 loop reads CASSGTGLSTDTQYF. The CDR3, as DNA: TGTGCCAGCAGCGGCACAGGGTTAAGTACAGATACGCAGTATTTT.

J is TRBJ2-3 and V is TRBV6-5; TRBD2 is a possible D gene (5 bases). V dropped 10 bases and J dropped 1 base, with 15 bases sitting between them. The CDR3 has 14 residues. CDR1 and CDR2 (germline): MNHEY, SVGAGI. In nucleotides, the CDR3 is TGTGCCACTCGAGGGCTAGGGCGCACAGATACGCAGTATTTT. Its translation is CATRGLGRTDTQYF.

The chain is built from TRBV6-5 and TRBJ1-1, with D perhaps TRBD1 (6 bases). The CDR3 is 15 amino acids. Germline V gene sequence: CDR1 MNHEY, CDR2 SVGAGI. The V end lost 0 bases, the J end lost 1 base, and 9 bases lay between the germline ends. The CDR3 DNA reads as TGTGCCAGCAGTTACTCCGGGACACCGAACACTGAAGCTTTCTTT. Protein: CASSYSGTPNTEAFF.

For this clone: The sample contains more than one DNA sequence encoding this CDR3. This chain uses TRBV5-1 with TRBJ1-4; D may be TRBD1 (5 bases). V was shortened by 4 bases and J by 0 bases, with 10 bases between the two germline ends. CDR3 size: 15 residues. The germline gives CDR1 SGHRS, CDR2 YFSETQ. CDR3 coding DNA: TGCGCCAGCAGCGTCACAGGTGCAACTAATGAAAAACTGTTTTTT. Protein sequence: CASSVTGATNEKLFF.

The chain has TRBV5-1 and TRBJ1-1, with 7 nucleotides matching TRBD1. Germline CDR1 is SGHRS and CDR2 is YFSETQ. The CDR3 is 14 residues long. With 4 bases clipped from V and 4 bases from J, the junction kept 7 bases outside the gene matches. The CDR3 loop is CASSGISGGTEAFF. CDR3 in DNA: TGCGCCAGCAGCGGGATATCAGGGGGCACTGAAGCTTTCTTT.

The V gene is TRBV5-4, the J gene TRBJ2-3; TRBD1 might be the D (6 bases). This CDR3 spans 16 amino acids. Germline-derived CDR1 and CDR2 are SGHNT and YYREEE (reference sequence). The V end lost 4 bases, the J end lost 0 bases, and 15 bases lay between the germline ends. The CDR3 protein is CASSLRTASSTDTQYF. The CDR3 coding sequence is TGTGCCAGCAGCCTGAGGACAGCTTCTAGCACAGATACGCAGTATTTT.

The CDR3 sequence is CAISVLGPGSYNEQFF. CDR3 in DNA: TGTGCCATCAGTGTACTCGGTCCGGGCTCCTACAATGAGCAGTTCTTC. The chain has TRBV10-3 and TRBJ2-1; D call uncertain. The CDR3 consists of 16 residues. V gave up 4 bases and J gave up 0 bases, with 13 bases separating them. The germline gives CDR1 ENHRY, CDR2 SYGVKD.

This clone was recorded once. CDR3 coding DNA: TGTGCCAGCAGCCCCGCACGGGGGACTAGGGGATACAATGAGCAGTTCTTC. As protein: CASSPARGTRGYNEQFF. The chain couples TRBV11-2 to TRBJ2-1; 8 positions agree with TRBD2. The trim removed 5 bases at V and 4 bases at J, leaving 13 bases unmatched. The CDR3 totals 17 residues. Germline CDR1 SGHAT, CDR2 FQNNGV.

The rearrangement joins TRBV7-8 to TRBJ1-5, with TRBD1 matching over 8 bases. CDR1 SGHVS and CDR2 FQNEAQ come from the germline V gene. CDR3 length: 14 residues. Losses at the gene ends were 2 bases for V and 5 bases for J; bases not matched to a gene: 2. CDR3 nucleotides: TGTGCCAGCAGCTTAACAGGGGGTGATCAGCCCCAGCATTTT. Protein product: CASSLTGGDQPQHF. Filled out from reference TRBV7-8 and TRBJ1-5, the complete variable domain reads GAGVSQSPRYKVAKRGQDVALRCDPISGHVSLFWYQQALGQGPEFLTYFQNEAQLDKSGLPSDRFFAERPEGSVSTLKIQRTQQEDSAVYLCASSLTGGDQPQHFGDGTRLSIL.

The chain uses TRBV18 and TRBJ2-3; 7 nucleotides match TRBD1. Germline trimming cut 6 bases from V and 2 bases from J; bases unmatched to any gene: 5. The CDR3 totals 14 residues. CDR1 is KGHSH and CDR2 is LQKENI in the germline V gene. CDR3 in amino acids: CASSRGQVTDTQYF. The CDR3 coding sequence is TGTGCCAGCTCGAGAGGACAGGTCACAGATACGCAGTATTTT.

The V and J genes are TRBV2 and TRBJ2-2, with 7 nucleotides matching TRBD1. The CDR3 is 13 residues long. The ends lost 6 bases at V and 6 bases at J; junction bases unmatched: 4. Per the germline V gene, CDR1 is SNHLY and CDR2 is FYNNEI. CDR3 loop: CASRQGSAGELFF. Written as DNA, the CDR3 is TGTGCCAGCAGACAGGGGAGCGCCGGGGAGCTGTTTTTT.

The rearrangement joins TRBV28 to TRBJ2-5; TRBD2 might be the D (5 bases). The germline V gene has CDR1 MDHEN and CDR2 SYDVKM. Trimming left V 4 bases short and J 4 bases short, with 13 bases between. The CDR3 consists of 14 residues. The CDR3 DNA is TGTGCCAGCAGTTCTCAGGCAGGAGGAGAGACCCAGTACTTC. Encoded protein: CASSSQAGGETQYF.

This clone was seen just once. This chain uses TRBV9 with TRBJ1-1; weak D call: TRBD1 (5 bases). CDR3 length equals 15 residues. Germline CDR1 is SGDLS and CDR2 is YYNGEE. The V and J ends lost 0 bases and 4 bases respectively, with 13 bases between them. The CDR3 region is CASSVGGGVGTEAFF. CDR3 nucleotide sequence: TGTGCCAGCAGCGTAGGGGGAGGGGTGGGCACTGAAGCTTTCTTT.

The chain uses TRBV7-9 and TRBJ1-1; D perhaps matches TRBD1 (6 bases). The CDR3 sequence is 19 residues long. Per the germline V gene, CDR1 is SEHNR and CDR2 is FQNEAQ (reference sequence). The V end lost 3 bases, the J end lost 0 bases, and 23 bases lay between the germline ends. The CDR3 spells CASSFTGLKDRNMNTEAFF. As DNA, the CDR3 is TGTGCCAGCAGCTTTACGGGACTAAAGGACAGAAACATGAACACTGAAGCTTTCTTT.